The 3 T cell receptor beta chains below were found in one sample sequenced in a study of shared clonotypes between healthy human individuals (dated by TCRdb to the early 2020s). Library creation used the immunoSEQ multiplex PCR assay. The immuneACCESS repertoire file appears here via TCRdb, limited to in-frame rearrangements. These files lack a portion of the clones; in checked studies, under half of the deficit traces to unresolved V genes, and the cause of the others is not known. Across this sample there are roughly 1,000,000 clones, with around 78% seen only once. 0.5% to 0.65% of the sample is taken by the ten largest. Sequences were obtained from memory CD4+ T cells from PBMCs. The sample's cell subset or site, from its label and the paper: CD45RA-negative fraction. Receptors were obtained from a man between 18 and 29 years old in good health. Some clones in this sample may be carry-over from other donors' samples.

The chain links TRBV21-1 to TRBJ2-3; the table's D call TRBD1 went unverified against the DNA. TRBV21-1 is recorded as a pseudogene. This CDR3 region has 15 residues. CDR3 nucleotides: TGTGCCAGCAGCCTGGGGCGCCCTGGGGCAGATACGCAGTATTTT. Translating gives CASSLGRPGADTQYF.

For the CDR3, the DNA is TGCGCCAGCAGCTTGGGTGCGGGGAGTTTGGGGGAGCAGTACTTC. Amino acid sequence: CASSLGAGSLGEQYF. V and J are TRBV5-1 and TRBJ2-7, with TRBD2 as a possible D gene (6 bases). Germline V CDR1 and CDR2: SGHRS, YFSETQ. V shed 0 bases and J shed 7 bases, with 17 bases lying between them. The length of the CDR3 is 15 residues. Together with reference TRBV5-1 and TRBJ2-7, the CDR3 gives the full variable domain: KAGVTQTPRYLIKTRGQQVTLSCSPISGHRSVSWYQQTPGQGLQFLFEYFSETQRNKGNFPGRFSGRQFSNSRSEMNVSTLELGDSALYLCASSLGAGSLGEQYFGPGTRLTVT.

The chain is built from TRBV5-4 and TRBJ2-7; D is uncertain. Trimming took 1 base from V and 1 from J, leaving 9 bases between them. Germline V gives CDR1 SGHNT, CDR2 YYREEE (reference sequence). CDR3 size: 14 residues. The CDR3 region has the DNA TGTGCCAGCAGCTTGCGAGTTGGATCCTACGAGCAGTACTTC. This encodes CASSLRVGSYEQYF.